This T cell receptor beta chain was sequenced for a study of blood T cell repertoires in COVID-19. Study as a whole: Material from acute and convalescent COVID-19 was sourced from the United States, Italy and Spain. The analysed material was cDNA or gDNA that came from T cells, B-cell-depleted T cells, or PBMCs.

The germline CDR1 and CDR2 sequences are SGHRS and YFSETQ. This CDR3 region has 14 residues. The V segment lost 7 bases and the J segment 1 base; nucleotides outside the gene matches: 8. Authors' data handling: Amplification with reference gene primers provided the estimates of nucleated cell counts. TCRdb's table, derived via immunoSEQ multiplex PCR, lists solely in-frame clones and lacks some. V, J and clone size were drawn from that table, and D and trimming were deduced from the DNA. The table records over 200,000 clones, 75% to 90% of them present only once. This clonotype was obtained from a human donor in a cohort sampled during active COVID-19. Specimen: peripheral blood. V and J are TRBV5-1 and TRBJ2-7; 7 nucleotides line up with TRBD1. CDR3 nucleotides: TGCGCCAGCGCGAGGACAGGTGGTTCCTACGAGCAGTACTTC. Its protein is CASARTGGSYEQYF.